The 10 T cell receptor beta chains below all came from one sample that was sequenced in a study of shared clonotypes between healthy human individuals (dated by TCRdb to about 2020). Library construction relied on the immunoSEQ multiplex PCR assay. TCRdb re-hosts the immuneACCESS table, in-frame sequences only. Its copies lack some clones; in the studies checked, an unresolved V gene accounts for under half of them, and the cause for the rest is not known. This sample has approximately 2.4 million clones in its table, and nearly 97% of those were observed once. Roughly 0.13% of the sample rests with the top ten. The sequenced sample consisted of naive CD4+ T cells sorted from blood. This specimen's cell subset or site label, interpreted: CD45RA+ positively selected. These receptors all come from a man aged 18 to 29 in good health.

The J gene is TRBJ2-7, the V gene TRBV5-1; TRBD2 matches 14 bases. The CDR3 is 16 residues long. The germline V gene encodes CDR1 SGHRS and CDR2 YFSETQ. With 2 bases clipped from V and 3 bases from J, the junction kept 4 bases outside the gene matches. CDR3 sequence reads: CASSLPGTSGGYEQYF. CDR3 DNA sequence: TGCGCCAGCAGCTTACCAGGGACTAGCGGGGGCTACGAGCAGTACTTC.

This chain links TRBV18 with TRBJ2-2; the match to TRBD1 covers 7 bases. J lost 7 bases, V lost 6 bases, and 14 bases had no gene match. The germline gives CDR1 KGHSH, CDR2 LQKENI. CDR3 size: 16 residues. The CDR3 bases are TGTGCCAGCTCGCCTCAGTCCGGGACAGTGAACGGGGAGCTGTTTTTT. Amino acids: CASSPQSGTVNGELFF.

This clone was detected once. The same CDR3 is also encoded by other DNA sequences in this sample. The rearrangement links TRBV15 to TRBJ1-1; D uncertain. With 5 bases removed from V and 0 bases from J, the gap between germline ends came to 7 bases. Germline loops: CDR1 LNHNV, CDR2 YYDKDF (reference sequence). The CDR3 totals 13 residues. CDR3 nucleotide sequence: TGTGCCACCAGCGGAACCTTGAACACTGAAGCTTTCTTT. Amino acid sequence: CATSGTLNTEAFF.

Comment on this clone: Distinct nucleotide sequences in the sample also encode this CDR3. The genes are TRBV2 and TRBJ2-5; D is possibly TRBD2 (6 bases). V lost 6 bases to trimming and J lost 5 bases, with 13 bases between them. CDR1 is SNHLY, CDR2 FYNNEI, per germline. The CDR3 spans 13 residues. CDR3 residues: CASRPGVGETQYF. The CDR3 nucleotides read TGTGCCAGCAGACCGGGAGTGGGTGAGACCCAGTACTTC.

The V and J genes are TRBV4-2 and TRBJ2-3; 12 nucleotides align to TRBD2. The CDR3 is made up of 16 amino acids. The V gene's germline CDR1 is LGHNA and CDR2 YNFKEQ. Trimming cost V 2 bases and J 4 bases; bases outside gene matches: 4. CDR3 in amino acids: CASSQTSGGLSDTQYF. In nucleotides, the CDR3 is TGTGCCAGCAGCCAAACTAGCGGGGGGTTATCAGATACGCAGTATTTT.

This chain links TRBV27 with TRBJ2-7; 9 nucleotides match TRBD1. The germline V gene encodes CDR1 MNHEY and CDR2 SMNVEV (reference sequence). The CDR3 sequence is 14 residues long. The J segment lost 2 bases and the V segment lost 5 bases, leaving 4 bases of the junction unmatched. This chain's CDR3 is CASSTRTGAYEQYF. As DNA, the CDR3 is TGTGCCAGCAGTACAAGGACAGGGGCCTACGAGCAGTACTTC.

Only one count was recorded for this clone. V gene TRBV6-5 combines with J gene TRBJ2-1; D is possibly TRBD2 (5 bases). Trimming removed 1 base at V and 0 bases at J, with 7 bases between. CDR3 length equals 15 residues. Germline lookup yields CDR1 MNHEY and CDR2 SVGAGI. The CDR3 loop is CASSYFGNSYNEQFF. The CDR3 nucleotides read TGTGCCAGCAGTTACTTCGGGAACTCCTACAATGAGCAGTTCTTC.

J is TRBJ2-7 and V is TRBV6-1; a weak D match, TRBD2 (5 bases). V was clipped by 8 bases and J by 0 bases, with 11 bases between them. Germline V lookup: CDR1 MNHNS, CDR2 SASEGT. CDR3 size: 13 residues. The CDR3 DNA reads TGTGCCAGCCGACCGGGGAGCTCCTACGAGCAGTACTTC. Translated: CASRPGSSYEQYF.

J is TRBJ2-3 and V is TRBV10-3, with D possibly TRBD2 on 6 matching bases. The CDR3 runs 15 residues. The V gene lost 6 bases and the J gene lost 4 bases, with 17 bases spanning the gap. CDR1 is ENHRY and CDR2 is SYGVKD in the germline V gene. The CDR3: CAIRTERVEPDTQYF. CDR3 coding DNA: TGTGCCATCAGGACCGAGCGGGTGGAACCAGATACGCAGTATTTT.

A single count supports this clone. The DNA of the CDR3 is TGTGCCATCAGTCAGAACTCTGGGGCCAACGTCCTGACTTTC. Its translation is CAISQNSGANVLTF. V and J are TRBV10-3 and TRBJ2-6; D gene ambiguous. Trimming removed 5 bases at V and 0 bases at J, with 5 bases between. The CDR3 sequence is 14 residues long. Germline loops: CDR1 ENHRY, CDR2 SYGVKD.